These 21 T cell receptor beta chains were all obtained from the same sample, sequenced in a study of blood T cell repertoires in COVID-19. Using immunoSEQ multiplex PCR, the repertoire was profiled, and TCRdb retains in-frame clones only, with some absent. This table holds 130,000 to 150,000 clones, 88% found once. What was sequenced was peripheral blood. These receptors originate from a human donor in a cohort sampled during active COVID-19.

V usage is TRBV28 and J usage is TRBJ1-4; D remains unclear. V was clipped by 7 bases and J by 3 bases, with 3 bases between them. The germline gives CDR1 MDHEN, CDR2 SYDVKM. The CDR3 contains 11 residues. CDR3 in amino acids: CASTSNEKLFF. CDR3 nucleotides: TGTGCCAGCACCTCTAATGAAAAACTGTTTTTT.

This clone occurred once. The chain joins TRBV7-3 to TRBJ2-1; 8 bases map to TRBD2. Germline assignment: CDR1 SGHTA and CDR2 FQGTGA. This CDR3 has 16 residues. J was trimmed by 4 bases and V by 4 bases; bases with no gene match: 9. The CDR3 bases are TGTGCCAGCAGCTCGTTTCGGCGGGGGGCATACAATGAGCAGTTCTTC. Amino acids: CASSSFRRGAYNEQFF.

This chain uses TRBV7-2 with TRBJ1-2; possible D gene TRBD1, 6 bases. V lost 5 bases and J 4 bases, leaving 11 bases between the germline ends. This CDR3 region has 13 residues. Looked up from germline, CDR1 is SGHTA and CDR2 is FQGNSA. The CDR3 loop reads CASSPDRLYGYTF. CDR3 DNA sequence: TGTGCCAGCAGCCCGGACAGACTCTATGGCTACACCTTC. Based on the CDR3 plus reference TRBV7-2 and TRBJ1-2, the full variable domain is GAGVSQSPSNKVTEKGKDVELRCDPISGHTALYWYRQSLGQGLEFLIYFQGNSAPDKSGLPSDRFSAERTGGSVSTLTIQRTQQEDSAVYLCASSPDRLYGYTFGSGTRLTVV.

The J gene is TRBJ2-7, the V gene TRBV7-8; 8 nucleotides align to TRBD1. With 7 bases clipped from V and 2 bases from J, the junction kept 7 bases outside the gene matches. The germline V gene has CDR1 SGHVS and CDR2 FQNEAQ. This CDR3 spans 14 amino acids. The DNA for the CDR3 is TGTGCCAGCAACGTACAGGGGGGTGCCTACGAGCAGTACTTC. This encodes CASNVQGGAYEQYF.

The chain carries TRBV7-2 and TRBJ2-5, with TRBD2 matching over 9 bases. The J segment lost 3 bases and the V segment lost 0 bases, leaving 8 bases of the junction unmatched. The CDR3 sequence is 17 residues long. The germline V gene has CDR1 SGHTA and CDR2 FQGNSA. CDR3: CASSLAGLARGKETQYF. The CDR3 DNA reads as TGTGCCAGCAGCTTAGCCGGACTAGCGAGGGGTAAAGAGACCCAGTACTTC. Supplemented by reference TRBV7-2 and TRBJ2-5, the full variable domain reads GAGVSQSPSNKVTEKGKDVELRCDPISGHTALYWYRQSLGQGLEFLIYFQGNSAPDKSGLPSDRFSAERTGGSVSTLTIQRTQQEDSAVYLCASSLAGLARGKETQYFGPGTRLLVL.

The rearrangement links TRBV6-6 to TRBJ1-1, with D possibly being TRBD1 (6 bases). With 8 bases removed from V and 2 bases from J, the gap between germline ends came to 18 bases. CDR1 is MNHNY, CDR2 SVGAGI, per germline (reference sequence). CDR3 length: 15 residues. The CDR3 here is CASHVRGGRNTEAFF. Written as DNA, the CDR3 is TGTGCCAGCCACGTGAGGGGGGGGAGAAACACTGAAGCTTTCTTT.

The rearrangement links TRBV6-6 to TRBJ2-5; D remains unclear. The CDR3 is 14 residues long. The germline V and J ends were trimmed by 7 bases and 4 bases, with 16 bases remaining between them. Per germline, CDR1 MNHNY and CDR2 SVGAGI (reference sequence). The CDR3 spells CASMAGQLGETQYF. The CDR3 nucleotides are TGTGCCAGCATGGCAGGTCAACTGGGAGAGACCCAGTACTTC.

This chain joins TRBV7-8 and TRBJ2-3; D might be TRBD2 (6 bases). The V end was cut by 1 base, the J end by 3 bases, with 14 bases between. The CDR3 is 16 amino acids. CDR1 and CDR2 from the germline V gene are SGHVS and FQNEAQ. CDR3 loop: CASSLVSGAETDTQYF. Here the CDR3 DNA reads TGTGCCAGCAGCTTAGTTAGCGGAGCGGAAACAGATACGCAGTATTTT.

CDR3 coding DNA: TGTGCCAGCAGCACCCGGACAGGGTGGACTGAAGCTTTCTTT. Protein: CASSTRTGWTEAFF. V is TRBV3-1 (or the pseudogene TRBV3-2) and J is TRBJ1-1; 8 bases align to TRBD1. The germline V gene has CDR1 LGHDT and CDR2 YNNKEL (reference sequence). This CDR3 has 14 residues. With 5 bases clipped from V and 5 bases from J, the junction kept 7 bases outside the gene matches.

This clone showed up just a few times. This chain links TRBV4-2 with TRBJ2-1; TRBD2 matches 13 bases. Germline CDR1 reads LGHNA; CDR2 reads YNFKEQ. The trim removed 1 base at V and 6 bases at J, leaving 3 bases unmatched. The CDR3 is 16 amino acids. The CDR3 loop is CASSQAGTSGTNEQFF. The CDR3 nucleotides are TGTGCCAGCAGCCAAGCCGGGACTAGCGGGACCAATGAGCAGTTCTTC.

This clone was detected many times. V usage is TRBV2 and J usage is TRBJ1-2; unclear D gene. CDR1 SNHLY and CDR2 FYNNEI come from the germline V gene. Trimming took off 3 bases at V and 2 bases at J, with 7 bases between the two ends. This CDR3 has 13 amino acids. The CDR3 here is CASSDGGNYGYTF. CDR3 sequence (DNA): TGTGCCAGCAGTGATGGCGGGAACTATGGCTACACCTTC.

The chain combines TRBV4-3 with TRBJ2-7, with TRBD1 identical over 9 bases. Germline loops: CDR1 LGHNA, CDR2 YSLEER. The junction had 7 bases not matched to a gene; V was cut back by 4 bases and J by 6 bases. The length of the CDR3 is 14 residues. This CDR3 is CASSRGQGSGEQYF. In nucleotides, the CDR3 is TGCGCCAGCAGCCGTGGACAGGGGTCCGGCGAGCAGTACTTC.

This chain joins TRBV12-2 and TRBJ2-1; TRBD2, as called in the table, went unchecked against the DNA. TRBV12-2 is a pseudogene. This CDR3 spans 13 amino acids. The CDR3 protein is CATHTWRGNEQFF. In nucleotides, the CDR3 is TGTGCAACCCATACCTGGCGGGGCAATGAGCAGTTCTTC.

The chain uses TRBV6-5 and TRBJ2-7; TRBD1 matches 8 bases. Germline trimming cut 6 bases from V and 6 bases from J; bases unmatched to any gene: 10. CDR3 length: 14 amino acids. Germline values: CDR1 MNHEY, CDR2 SVGAGI. The CDR3 protein is CASRGGQGTGEQYF. DNA of the CDR3: TGTGCCAGCAGGGGAGGACAGGGAACGGGCGAGCAGTACTTC.

A few counts support this clone. CDR3 region: CASSPRGNYGYTF. The CDR3, as DNA: TGTGCCAGCAGCCCTAGGGGTAACTATGGCTACACCTTC. This rearrangement joins TRBV11-2 to TRBJ1-2; tentatively, D is TRBD1 (5 bases). The CDR3 runs to 13 residues. Trimming pared 5 bases from V and 1 base from J, leaving 8 bases between. Germline V gives CDR1 SGHAT, CDR2 FQNNGV.

This clone appeared once. The chain recombines TRBV28 with TRBJ2-6, with 8 nucleotides matching TRBD2. Looked up from germline, CDR1 is MDHEN and CDR2 is SYDVKM. J gave up 3 bases and V 7 bases, and 5 bases lay outside the gene matches. The CDR3 is made up of 15 amino acids. The CDR3 sequence: CASIPGGGGANVLTF. The CDR3 region has the DNA TGTGCCAGCATCCCCGGGGGGGGTGGGGCCAACGTCCTGACTTTC.

The chain carries TRBV29-1 and TRBJ2-2; 7 bases agree with TRBD1. The germline gives CDR1 SQVTM, CDR2 ANQGSEA. Trimming took 7 bases from V and 1 from J; bases not matched to a gene: 3. CDR3 length: 13 residues. CDR3 in amino acids: CSATGRNTGELFF. The CDR3 coding sequence is TGCAGCGCGACAGGGAGGAACACCGGGGAGCTGTTTTTT.

The chain joins TRBV6-5 to TRBJ1-3; D is unresolved. Looked up from germline, CDR1 is MNHEY and CDR2 is SVGAGI. CDR3 length: 15 amino acids. Trimming took off 2 bases at V and 0 bases at J, with 8 bases between the two ends. The DNA of the CDR3 is TGTGCCAGCAGTTACCTCGGGAGCTCTGGAAACACCATATATTTT. Its protein product is CASSYLGSSGNTIYF.

V usage is TRBV4-1 and J usage is TRBJ2-2, with D maybe TRBD2 (5 bases). CDR1 and CDR2 (germline): MGHRA, YSYEKL. The V gene lost 1 base and the J gene lost 6 bases, with 12 bases spanning the gap. This CDR3 has 15 residues. The CDR3 here is CASSQGGNVAGELFF. The CDR3, as DNA: TGCGCCAGCAGCCAAGGAGGGAATGTGGCCGGGGAGCTGTTTTTT.

V is TRBV4-2 and J is TRBJ2-3, with D possibly TRBD1 on 5 matching bases. V lost 0 bases and J lost 7, with 20 bases in between. Germline V gene lookup returns CDR1 LGHNA and CDR2 YNFKEQ. This CDR3 spans 17 amino acids. The CDR3 here is CASSQEVSPGNPYTQYF. Here the CDR3 DNA reads TGTGCCAGCAGCCAAGAAGTCAGCCCAGGGAACCCCTATACGCAGTATTTT.

The chain links TRBV24-1 to TRBJ2-3; the D gene is possibly TRBD2 (6 bases). CDR3 size: 16 residues. CDR1 and CDR2 from the germline V gene are KGHDR and SFDVKD. Trimming shortened V by 0 bases and J by 2 bases, and 11 bases separated the two germline ends. The CDR3 coding sequence is TGTGCCACCAGTGATTTGGGGCGGGACCCCACAGATACGCAGTATTTT. It yields the protein CATSDLGRDPTDTQYF.